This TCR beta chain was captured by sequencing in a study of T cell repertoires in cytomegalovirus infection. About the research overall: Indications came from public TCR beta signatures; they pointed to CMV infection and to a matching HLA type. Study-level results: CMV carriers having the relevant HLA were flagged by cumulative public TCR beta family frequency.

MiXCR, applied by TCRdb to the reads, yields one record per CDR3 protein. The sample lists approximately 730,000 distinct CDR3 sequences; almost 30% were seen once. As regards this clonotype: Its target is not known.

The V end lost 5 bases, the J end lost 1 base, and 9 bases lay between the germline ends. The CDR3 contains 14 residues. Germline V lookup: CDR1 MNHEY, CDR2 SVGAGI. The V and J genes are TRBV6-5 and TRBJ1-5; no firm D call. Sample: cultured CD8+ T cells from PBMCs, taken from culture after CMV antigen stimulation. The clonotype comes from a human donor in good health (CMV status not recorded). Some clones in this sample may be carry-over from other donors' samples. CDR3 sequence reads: CASSTGRSNQPQHF. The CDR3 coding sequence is TGTGCCAGCAGTACCGGACGGAGCAATCAGCCCCAGCATTTT.